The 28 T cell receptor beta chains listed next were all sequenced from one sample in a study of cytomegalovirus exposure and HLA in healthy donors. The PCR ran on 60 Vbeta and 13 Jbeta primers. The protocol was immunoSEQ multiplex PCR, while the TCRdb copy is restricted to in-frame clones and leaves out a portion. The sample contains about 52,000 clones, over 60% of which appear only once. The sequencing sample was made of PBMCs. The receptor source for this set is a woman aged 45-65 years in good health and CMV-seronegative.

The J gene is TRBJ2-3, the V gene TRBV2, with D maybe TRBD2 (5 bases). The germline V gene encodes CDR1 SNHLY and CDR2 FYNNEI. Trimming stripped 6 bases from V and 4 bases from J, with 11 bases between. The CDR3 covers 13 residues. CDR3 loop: CASSGGGPDTQYF. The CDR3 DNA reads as TGTGCCAGCAGCGGCGGAGGTCCAGATACGCAGTATTTT.

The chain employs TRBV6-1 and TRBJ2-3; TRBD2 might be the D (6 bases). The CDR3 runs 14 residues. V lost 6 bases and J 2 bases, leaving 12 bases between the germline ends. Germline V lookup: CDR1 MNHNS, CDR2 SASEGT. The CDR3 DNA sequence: TGTGCCAGCAGGGAGGGCTACAACACAGATACGCAGTATTTT. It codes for CASREGYNTDTQYF.

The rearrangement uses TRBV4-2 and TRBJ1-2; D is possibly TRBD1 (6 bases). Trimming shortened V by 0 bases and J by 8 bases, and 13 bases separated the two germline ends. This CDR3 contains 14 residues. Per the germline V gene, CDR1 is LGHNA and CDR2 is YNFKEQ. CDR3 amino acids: CASSQDPGVNGYTF. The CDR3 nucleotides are TGTGCCAGCAGCCAAGATCCAGGGGTGAACGGCTACACCTTC.

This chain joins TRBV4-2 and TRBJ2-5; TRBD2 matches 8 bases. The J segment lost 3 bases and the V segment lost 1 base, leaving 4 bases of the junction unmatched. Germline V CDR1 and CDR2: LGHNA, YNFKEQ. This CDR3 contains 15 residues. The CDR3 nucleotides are TGTGCCAGCAGCCAAGCGGGAGGGCCTGAAGAGACCCAGTACTTC. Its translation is CASSQAGGPEETQYF.

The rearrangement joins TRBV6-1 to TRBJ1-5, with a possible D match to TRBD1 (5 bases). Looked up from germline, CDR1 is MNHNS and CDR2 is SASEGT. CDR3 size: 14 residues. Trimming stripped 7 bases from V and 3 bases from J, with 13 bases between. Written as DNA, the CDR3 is TGTGCCAGCAAGGCAGGGTTGAACAATCAGCCCCAGCATTTT. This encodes CASKAGLNNQPQHF.

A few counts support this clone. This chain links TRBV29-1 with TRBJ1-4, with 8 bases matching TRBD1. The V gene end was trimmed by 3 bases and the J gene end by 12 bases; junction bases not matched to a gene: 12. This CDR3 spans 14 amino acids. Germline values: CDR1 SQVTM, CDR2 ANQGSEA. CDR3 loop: CSVDPGQGLGELFF. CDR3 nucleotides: TGCAGCGTTGACCCCGGACAGGGCTTGGGGGAACTGTTTTTT.

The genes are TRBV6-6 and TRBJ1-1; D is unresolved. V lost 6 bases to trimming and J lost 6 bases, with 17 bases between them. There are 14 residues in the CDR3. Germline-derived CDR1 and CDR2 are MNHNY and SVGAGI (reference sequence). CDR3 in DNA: TGTGCCAGCAGCCCCCGGGAGTTAAATCCTGAAGCTTTCTTT. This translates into CASSPRELNPEAFF.

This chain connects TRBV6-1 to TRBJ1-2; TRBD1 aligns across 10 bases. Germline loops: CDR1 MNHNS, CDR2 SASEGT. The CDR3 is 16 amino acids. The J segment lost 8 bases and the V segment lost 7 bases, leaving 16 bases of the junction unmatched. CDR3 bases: TGTGCCAGCACCGAAGCCGGGACAGGGGATCGGAAGGGCTACACCTTC. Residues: CASTEAGTGDRKGYTF.

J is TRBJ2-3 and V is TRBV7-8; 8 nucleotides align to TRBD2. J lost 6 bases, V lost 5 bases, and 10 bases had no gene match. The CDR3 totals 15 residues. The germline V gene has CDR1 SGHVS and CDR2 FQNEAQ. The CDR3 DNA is TGTGCCAGCAGCCCCCGACAGCGGGAGCAGGATACGCAGTATTTT. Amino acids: CASSPRQREQDTQYF.

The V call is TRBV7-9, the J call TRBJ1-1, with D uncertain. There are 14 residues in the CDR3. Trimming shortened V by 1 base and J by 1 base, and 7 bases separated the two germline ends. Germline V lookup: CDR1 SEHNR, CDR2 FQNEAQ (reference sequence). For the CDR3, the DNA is TGTGCCAGCAGCTTAGTGGCGGGGAACACTGAAGCTTTCTTT. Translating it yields CASSLVAGNTEAFF.

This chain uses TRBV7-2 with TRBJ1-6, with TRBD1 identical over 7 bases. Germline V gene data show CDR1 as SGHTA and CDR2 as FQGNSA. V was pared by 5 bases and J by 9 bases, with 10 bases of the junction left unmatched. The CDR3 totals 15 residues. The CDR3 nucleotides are TGTGCCAGCAGCATCCGACAGGGCTCGGGTTCACCCCTCCACTTT. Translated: CASSIRQGSGSPLHF.

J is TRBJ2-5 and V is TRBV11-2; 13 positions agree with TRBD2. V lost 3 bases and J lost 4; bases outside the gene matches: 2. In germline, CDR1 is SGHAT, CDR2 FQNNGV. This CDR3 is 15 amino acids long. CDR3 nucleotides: TGTGCCAGCAGCTTGGGACTAGCGGGGAGAGAGACCCAGTACTTC. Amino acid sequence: CASSLGLAGRETQYF.

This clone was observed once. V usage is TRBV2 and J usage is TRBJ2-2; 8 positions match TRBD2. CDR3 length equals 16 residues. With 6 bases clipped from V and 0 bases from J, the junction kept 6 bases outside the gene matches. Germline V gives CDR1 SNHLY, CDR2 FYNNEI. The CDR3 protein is CASSWTSSSNTGELFF. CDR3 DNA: TGTGCCAGCAGCTGGACTAGCTCCTCGAACACCGGGGAGCTGTTTTTT.

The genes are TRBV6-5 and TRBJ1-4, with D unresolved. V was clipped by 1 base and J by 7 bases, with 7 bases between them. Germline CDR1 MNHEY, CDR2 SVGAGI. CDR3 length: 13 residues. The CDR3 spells CASSYWSGEKLFF. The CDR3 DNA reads TGTGCCAGCAGTTACTGGTCAGGTGAAAAACTGTTTTTT.

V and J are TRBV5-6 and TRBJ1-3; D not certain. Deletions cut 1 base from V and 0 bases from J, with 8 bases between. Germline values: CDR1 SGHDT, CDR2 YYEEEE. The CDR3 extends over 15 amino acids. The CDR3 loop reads CASSLLRDSGNTIYF. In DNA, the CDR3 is TGTGCCAGCAGCTTGTTGAGGGACTCTGGAAACACCATATATTTT.

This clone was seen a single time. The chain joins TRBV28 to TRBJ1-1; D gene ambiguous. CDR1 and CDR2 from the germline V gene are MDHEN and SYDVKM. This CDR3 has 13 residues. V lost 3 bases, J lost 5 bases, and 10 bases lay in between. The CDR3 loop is CASSFGLSTEAFF. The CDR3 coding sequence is TGTGCCAGCAGTTTTGGACTTTCTACTGAAGCTTTCTTT.

Here the CDR3 reads CASSYSISGGNEQYF. CDR3 sequence (DNA): TGTGCCAGCAGTTACAGTATTAGCGGGGGGAATGAGCAGTACTTC. V is TRBV6-5 and J is TRBJ2-7; TRBD2 aligns across 10 bases. In germline, CDR1 is MNHEY, CDR2 SVGAGI. V shed 2 bases and J 7 bases; nucleotides not matched to a gene: 8. This CDR3 comprises 15 residues.

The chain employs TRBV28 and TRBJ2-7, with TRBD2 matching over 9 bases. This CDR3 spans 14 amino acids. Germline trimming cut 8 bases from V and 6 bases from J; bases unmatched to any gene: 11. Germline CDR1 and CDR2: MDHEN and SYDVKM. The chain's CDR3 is CASLTSGDLGEQYF. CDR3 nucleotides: TGTGCCAGCTTGACTAGCGGAGATCTGGGCGAGCAGTACTTC.

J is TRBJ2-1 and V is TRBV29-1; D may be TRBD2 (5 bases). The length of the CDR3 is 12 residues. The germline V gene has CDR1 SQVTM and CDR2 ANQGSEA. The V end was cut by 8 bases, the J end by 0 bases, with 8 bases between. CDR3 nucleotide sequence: TGCAGCCTGGGGAGCTCCTACAATGAGCAGTTCTTC. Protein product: CSLGSSYNEQFF.

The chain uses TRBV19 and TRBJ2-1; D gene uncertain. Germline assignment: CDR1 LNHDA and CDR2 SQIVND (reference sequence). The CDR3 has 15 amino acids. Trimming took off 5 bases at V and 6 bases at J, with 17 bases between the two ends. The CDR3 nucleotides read TGTGCCAGTAGTTCTAACAGATACCTAAGCAATGAGCAGTTCTTC. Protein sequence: CASSSNRYLSNEQFF.

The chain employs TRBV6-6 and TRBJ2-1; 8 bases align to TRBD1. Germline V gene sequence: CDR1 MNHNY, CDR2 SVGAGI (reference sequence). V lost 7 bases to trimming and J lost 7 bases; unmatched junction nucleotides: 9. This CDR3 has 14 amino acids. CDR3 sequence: CASTTADRGNEQFF. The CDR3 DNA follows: TGTGCCAGCACCACTGCCGACAGGGGAAATGAGCAGTTCTTC.

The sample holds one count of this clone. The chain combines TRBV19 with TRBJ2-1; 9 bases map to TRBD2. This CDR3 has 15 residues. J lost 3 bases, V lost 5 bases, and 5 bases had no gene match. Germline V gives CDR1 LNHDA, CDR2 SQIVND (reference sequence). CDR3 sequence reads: CASSSRLADYNEQFF. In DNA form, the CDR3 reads TGTGCCAGTAGTTCCCGACTAGCGGACTACAATGAGCAGTTCTTC.

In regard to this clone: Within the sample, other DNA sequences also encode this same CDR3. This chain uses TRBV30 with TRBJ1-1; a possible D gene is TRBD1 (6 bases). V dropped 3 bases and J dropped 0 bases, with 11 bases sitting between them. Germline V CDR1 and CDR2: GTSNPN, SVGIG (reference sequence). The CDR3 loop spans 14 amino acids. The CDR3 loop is CAWRGGQLNTEAFF. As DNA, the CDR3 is TGTGCCTGGAGAGGTGGACAGCTGAACACTGAAGCTTTCTTT.

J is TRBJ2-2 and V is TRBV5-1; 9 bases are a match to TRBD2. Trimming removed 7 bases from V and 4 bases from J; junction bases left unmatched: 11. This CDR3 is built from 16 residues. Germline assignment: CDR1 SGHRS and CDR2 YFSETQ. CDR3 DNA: TGCGCCAGCTCTTTCGCGGCGGGAGGGACCACCGGGGAGCTGTTTTTT. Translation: CASSFAAGGTTGELFF. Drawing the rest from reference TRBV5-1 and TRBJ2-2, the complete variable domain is KAGVTQTPRYLIKTRGQQVTLSCSPISGHRSVSWYQQTPGQGLQFLFEYFSETQRNKGNFPGRFSGRQFSNSRSEMNVSTLELGDSALYLCASSFAAGGTTGELFFGEGSRLTVL.

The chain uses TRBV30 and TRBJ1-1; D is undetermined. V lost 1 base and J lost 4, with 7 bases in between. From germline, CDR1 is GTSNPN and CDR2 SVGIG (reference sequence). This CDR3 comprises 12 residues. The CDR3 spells CAWSAGVTEAFF. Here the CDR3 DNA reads TGTGCCTGGAGTGCCGGTGTCACTGAAGCTTTCTTT.

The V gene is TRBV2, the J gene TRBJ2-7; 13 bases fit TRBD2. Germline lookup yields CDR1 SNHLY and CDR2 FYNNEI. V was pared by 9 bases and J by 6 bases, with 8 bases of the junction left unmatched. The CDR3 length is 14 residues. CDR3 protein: CASTGLAGDAEQYF. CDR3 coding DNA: TGTGCCAGTACAGGACTAGCGGGGGATGCCGAGCAGTACTTC.

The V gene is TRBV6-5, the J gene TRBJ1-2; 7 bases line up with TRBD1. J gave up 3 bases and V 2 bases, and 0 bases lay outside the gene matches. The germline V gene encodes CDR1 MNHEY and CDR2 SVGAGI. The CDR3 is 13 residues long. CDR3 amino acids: CASSYDRDYGYTF. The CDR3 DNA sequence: TGTGCCAGCAGTTACGACAGGGACTATGGCTACACCTTC.

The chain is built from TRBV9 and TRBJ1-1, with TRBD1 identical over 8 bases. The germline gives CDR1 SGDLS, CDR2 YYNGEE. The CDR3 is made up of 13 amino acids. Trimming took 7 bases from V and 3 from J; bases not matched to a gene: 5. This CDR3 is CASSLQGDTEAFF. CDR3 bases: TGTGCCAGCTCCTTACAGGGGGACACTGAAGCTTTCTTT.